The 21 T cell receptor beta chains below were found in one sample sequenced in a study of blood T cell repertoires in COVID-19. Data came from immunoSEQ multiplex PCR; TCRdb stores just in-frame clones and leaves some out. The sample has roughly 120,000 clones, over 80% seen once. What was sequenced was peripheral blood. The receptors were sampled from a woman in her fifties or sixties with acute or convalescent COVID-19.

This chain links TRBV21-1 with TRBJ1-5; the table's D call TRBD1 went unverified against the DNA. TRBV21-1 is labeled a pseudogene. This CDR3 is built from 17 residues. The CDR3 nucleotides read TGTGCCAGCAGCCATACTGACAGGGGAGGAAGCAATCAGCCCCAGCATTTT. This translates into CASSHTDRGGSNQPQHF.

V is TRBV14 and J is TRBJ2-7, with TRBD1 as a possible D gene (6 bases). Germline CDR1 and CDR2: SGHDN and FVKESK. Trimming took off 0 bases at V and 3 bases at J, with 12 bases between the two ends. The CDR3 has 15 residues. The CDR3 coding sequence is TGTGCCAGCAGCCAAGATCGAACAGGGTTCTACGAGCAGTACTTC. This sequence encodes CASSQDRTGFYEQYF.

This rearrangement joins TRBV6-6 to TRBJ1-6; 10 positions agree with TRBD1. Germline CDR1 reads MNHNY; CDR2 reads SVGAGI (reference sequence). The CDR3 spans 13 residues. The trim removed 5 bases at V and 10 bases at J, leaving 2 bases unmatched. The CDR3 sequence: CASSRGQGSPLHF. The CDR3 DNA follows: TGTGCCAGCAGTAGGGGACAGGGGTCACCCCTCCACTTT.

The rearrangement links TRBV19 to TRBJ1-2; D ambiguous. Germline CDR1 and CDR2: LNHDA and SQIVND (reference sequence). V was trimmed by 4 bases and J by 4 bases, leaving 13 bases between them. CDR3 length equals 14 residues. This CDR3 reads CASSTRGSFYGYTF. The CDR3 bases are TGTGCCAGTAGTACCCGGGGTTCGTTCTATGGCTACACCTTC.

This chain links TRBV19 with TRBJ1-2; 10 bases line up with TRBD1. From germline, CDR1 is LNHDA and CDR2 SQIVND (reference sequence). Trimming removed 4 bases from V and 5 bases from J; junction bases left unmatched: 7. The CDR3 totals 15 residues. CDR3 nucleotide sequence: TGTGCCAGTAGTAAGACAGGGGGCGAATTGTATGGCTACACCTTC. It translates to CASSKTGGELYGYTF.

V usage is TRBV30 and J usage is TRBJ1-1, with 9 nucleotides matching TRBD1. V shed 7 bases, J shed 10 bases, and the junction held 10 bases outside the gene matches. The CDR3 length is 12 residues. Germline CDR1 reads GTSNPN; CDR2 reads SVGIG (reference sequence). CDR3 sequence reads: CASSRDRVAAFF. Written as DNA, the CDR3 is TGTGCCTCGTCCCGGGACAGGGTTGCAGCTTTCTTT.

The V call is TRBV7-3, the J call TRBJ2-3; D possibly corresponds to TRBD1 (5 bases). The V gene lost 5 bases and the J gene lost 2 bases, with 11 bases spanning the gap. The CDR3 extends over 14 amino acids. The germline V gene encodes CDR1 SGHTA and CDR2 FQGTGA. For the CDR3, the DNA is TGTGCCAGCAGCGAAGGGGCGTCCACAGATACGCAGTATTTT. Translated, it gives CASSEGASTDTQYF.

The chain couples TRBV7-8 to TRBJ2-1, with D perhaps TRBD2 (6 bases). From germline, CDR1 is SGHVS and CDR2 FQNEAQ. This CDR3 region has 15 residues. V lost 3 bases, J lost 12 bases, and 21 bases lay in between. The CDR3 nucleotides are TGTGCCAGCAGCTTCCCGGGACTCACCTTAAGTGGGCAGTTCTTC. It specifies CASSFPGLTLSGQFF.

This chain joins TRBV28 and TRBJ1-5; 10 bases fit TRBD1. V shed 1 base and J 6 bases; nucleotides not matched to a gene: 6. Germline CDR1 reads MDHEN; CDR2 reads SYDVKM. There are 16 residues in the CDR3. The CDR3 reads CASSLYYGTGVQPQHF. CDR3 in DNA: TGTGCCAGCAGTTTATACTACGGGACAGGGGTTCAGCCCCAGCATTTT.

The chain has TRBV12-5 and TRBJ1-5; 10 bases align to TRBD1. CDR1 and CDR2 (germline): LGHNT, FRNRAP. The CDR3 has 19 amino acids. The ends lost 0 bases at V and 2 bases at J; junction bases unmatched: 10. The CDR3 region is CASGLVITATGGGNQPQHF. CDR3 nucleotides: TGTGCTAGTGGTTTGGTCATAACCGCGACAGGGGGCGGCAATCAGCCCCAGCATTTT.

CDR3 residues: CASRGDNFGYEQYF. CDR3 coding DNA: TGTGCCAGCAGAGGGGACAATTTCGGCTACGAGCAGTACTTC. This chain connects TRBV28 to TRBJ2-7; D perhaps matches TRBD1 (6 bases). Trimming pared 6 bases from V and 3 bases from J, leaving 15 bases between. The CDR3 has 14 residues. Germline CDR1 MDHEN, CDR2 SYDVKM.

This clone was detected only once. The rearrangement joins TRBV14 to TRBJ1-1, with 7 bases that match TRBD1. Trimming took 3 bases from V and 10 from J; bases not matched to a gene: 11. Germline CDR1 is SGHDN and CDR2 is FVKESK. This CDR3 spans 14 amino acids. The CDR3 DNA sequence: TGTGCCAGCAGCCATGGGGGACAGCGCCCGCTAGCTTTCTTT. It is translated as CASSHGGQRPLAFF.

This chain uses TRBV10-2 with TRBJ2-7; maybe TRBD2 (7 bases). The germline V gene encodes CDR1 WSHSY and CDR2 SAAADI. This CDR3 has 13 amino acids. Trimming left V 7 bases short and J 2 bases short, with 12 bases between. CDR3 DNA sequence: TGCGCCAGCAAGGGGGGGCGCACCTACGAGCAGTACTTC. Protein sequence: CASKGGRTYEQYF.

This chain joins TRBV7-9 and TRBJ2-1; 7 bases fit TRBD1. This CDR3 has 16 residues. V was clipped by 4 bases and J by 4 bases; unmatched bases: 10. CDR1 and CDR2 from the germline V gene are SEHNR and FQNEAQ (reference sequence). In nucleotides, the CDR3 is TGTGCCAGCAGCTCCTTGGGGGACAGAAATTACAATGAGCAGTTCTTC. As protein: CASSSLGDRNYNEQFF.

This clone appeared a single time. The gene calls are TRBV6-5 and TRBJ1-5; 10 bases map to TRBD1. This CDR3 is 14 amino acids long. The ends lost 5 bases at V and 7 bases at J; junction bases unmatched: 5. CDR1 and CDR2 from the germline V gene are MNHEY and SVGAGI. CDR3 in DNA: TGTGCCAGCAGTCCGGGACAGGGGTTACAGCCCCAGCATTTT. It yields the protein CASSPGQGLQPQHF.

The gene calls are TRBV5-1 and TRBJ2-7; TRBD1 matches at 9 bases. Germline V lookup: CDR1 SGHRS, CDR2 YFSETQ. The CDR3 extends over 15 amino acids. V was pared by 4 bases and J by 2 bases, with 7 bases of the junction left unmatched. The CDR3 protein is CASSGTGRATYEQYF. The CDR3 region has the DNA TGCGCCAGCAGCGGGACAGGGAGGGCTACCTACGAGCAGTACTTC.

V gene TRBV11-2 combines with J gene TRBJ1-1; 7 bases agree with TRBD1. The V and J ends lost 5 bases and 0 bases, in that order; junction bases with no gene match: 6. From germline, CDR1 is SGHAT and CDR2 FQNNGV. CDR3 length: 15 amino acids. The CDR3 coding sequence is TGTGCCAGCAGCACCGGGGACAGAATGAACACTGAAGCTTTCTTT. This translates into CASSTGDRMNTEAFF. Full variable domain (rest looked up from reference TRBV11-2 and TRBJ1-1): EAGVAQSPRYKIIEKRQSVAFWCNPISGHATLYWYQQILGQGPKLLIQFQNNGVVDDSQLPKDRFSAERLKGVDSTLKIQPAKLEDSAVYLCASSTGDRMNTEAFFGQGTRLTVV.

The chain carries TRBV7-2 and TRBJ2-7; TRBD2 matches 14 bases. V shed 1 base, J shed 3 bases, and the junction held 2 bases outside the gene matches. Germline V gives CDR1 SGHTA, CDR2 FQGNSA. The CDR3 sequence is 16 residues long. The CDR3 sequence is CASSLEGTSGSYEQYF. The CDR3 region has the DNA TGTGCCAGCAGCTTAGAAGGGACTAGCGGGAGCTACGAGCAGTACTTC.

V gene TRBV11-2 combines with J gene TRBJ2-7; 8 nucleotides align to TRBD1. Losses at the gene ends were 5 bases for V and 6 bases for J; bases not matched to a gene: 9. The germline gives CDR1 SGHAT, CDR2 FQNNGV. The CDR3 is made up of 14 amino acids. CDR3 protein: CASSANRGFREQYF. As DNA, the CDR3 is TGTGCCAGCAGCGCAAACAGGGGGTTCCGCGAGCAGTACTTC.

On this clone itself: Other DNA sequences in the same sample also yield this CDR3. The J gene is TRBJ1-1, the V gene TRBV4-2; D is unclear. Germline-derived CDR1 and CDR2 are LGHNA and YNFKEQ. The CDR3 runs 15 residues. V gave up 1 base and J gave up 1 base, with 10 bases separating them. The CDR3 is CASSQGPGGNTEAFF. CDR3 bases: TGTGCCAGCAGCCAAGGACCGGGAGGGAACACTGAAGCTTTCTTT.

The V gene is TRBV7-3, the J gene TRBJ1-2; 9 bases agree with TRBD1. The V gene's germline CDR1 is SGHTA and CDR2 FQGTGA. The J segment lost 6 bases and the V segment lost 5 bases, leaving 1 base of the junction unmatched. The CDR3 sequence is 12 residues long. The CDR3 spells CASSRTGDGYTF. DNA for the CDR3: TGTGCCAGCAGCCGGACAGGGGATGGCTACACCTTC.